These T cell receptor beta chains were read from a single sample in a study of T cells expressing NK-cell markers. TCRdb reprocessed the 5' RACE reads; each CDR3 protein has one entry and no DNA is given. This table holds over 150,000 distinct CDR3 sequences. The sample consisted of blood T cells: a sorted CD56 or NKG2C T cell subset, CD4+ or CD8+ T cells, or bulk PBMC T cells (not recorded which). These receptor sequences come from a man aged 18-70 years in good health. CDR3s include the opening cysteine and the closing phenylalanine or tryptophan.

j_call v_call cdr3_aa
TRBJ2-1 TRBV19 CASSISGGPGNEQFF
TRBJ2-5 TRBV20-1 CSARGESGGPKKETQYF
TRBJ2-7 TRBV7-3 CASSLTSGVPHEQYF
TRBJ2-5 TRBV25-1 CASSEIGEIPETQYF
TRBJ2-1 TRBV6-5 CASSYGLAGGYNEQFF
TRBJ2-3 TRBV7-3 CASSPIASSTDTQYF
TRBJ2-3 TRBV5-1 CASSIASGGSDTQYF
TRBJ1-6 TRBV7-8 CASSLTGVGSYNSPLHF
TRBJ2-2 TRBV19 CASSLQGGTGELFF
TRBJ1-2 TRBV19 CASSISGTGVGYTF
TRBJ2-2 TRBV28 CASRVDREDTGELFF
TRBJ2-1 TRBV5-1 CASSPTGVNEQFF
TRBJ2-3 TRBV24-1 CATSDPMVPEECSDTQYF
TRBJ2-7 TRBV5-1 CASSLGLAPEEQYF
TRBJ1-1 TRBV28 CASSRDRKNTEAFF
TRBJ2-7 TRBV5-1 CASTLGQGVWEQYF
TRBJ2-1 TRBV7-8 CASSSRLAGGDEQFF
TRBJ2-2 TRBV27 CASRTGTTTSGELFF
TRBJ2-5 TRBV12-3/TRBV12-4 CASSLSESGDRQRTQYF
TRBJ1-6 TRBV11-1 CASSLGTSSNSPLHF
TRBJ2-5 TRBV4-2 CASSLDYKYNQETQYF
TRBJ2-3 TRBV9 CASSVVLSGGGTDTQYF
TRBJ2-3 TRBV20-1 CSAPGGELIDTQYF
TRBJ2-7 TRBV27 CASSWNVHYEQYF
TRBJ2-7 TRBV20-1 CSARDLTGREYEQYF
TRBJ2-1 TRBV5-1 CASSSDTRPSYNEQFF
TRBJ2-3 TRBV12-3/TRBV12-4 CASSLYGTSHGRDTQYF
TRBJ2-5 TRBV6-5 CASSFERDSETQYF
TRBJ2-1 TRBV28 CAINLHPGGSVNEQFF
TRBJ1-4 TRBV5-1 CASSSAQGVISPPNEKLFF
TRBJ2-1 TRBV7-7 CASSSGLAGTSYNEQFF
TRBJ1-2 TRBV25-1 CASALSGDSPANYGYTF
TRBJ2-3 TRBV27 CASSSGPGVMDTQYF
TRBJ1-2 TRBV3-1 CASRRGGHYGYTF
TRBJ2-7 TRBV19 CASTTEYPPYEQYF
TRBJ2-1 TRBV20-1 CSAEITSGGSSYNEQFF
TRBJ2-7 TRBV27 CASSAGVLGYEQYF
TRBJ2-5 TRBV4-1 CASSQMWSGGAKETQYF
TRBJ1-1 TRBV7-3 CASSLGVRTEAFF
TRBJ2-1 TRBV6-1 CASSRDIVLNNEQFF
TRBJ2-1 TRBV6-2/TRBV6-3 CASSTTHEGSHEQFF
TRBJ2-7 TRBV10-1 CASRTYSGISYEQYF
TRBJ2-6 TRBV15 CATSRAVGLGGANVLTF